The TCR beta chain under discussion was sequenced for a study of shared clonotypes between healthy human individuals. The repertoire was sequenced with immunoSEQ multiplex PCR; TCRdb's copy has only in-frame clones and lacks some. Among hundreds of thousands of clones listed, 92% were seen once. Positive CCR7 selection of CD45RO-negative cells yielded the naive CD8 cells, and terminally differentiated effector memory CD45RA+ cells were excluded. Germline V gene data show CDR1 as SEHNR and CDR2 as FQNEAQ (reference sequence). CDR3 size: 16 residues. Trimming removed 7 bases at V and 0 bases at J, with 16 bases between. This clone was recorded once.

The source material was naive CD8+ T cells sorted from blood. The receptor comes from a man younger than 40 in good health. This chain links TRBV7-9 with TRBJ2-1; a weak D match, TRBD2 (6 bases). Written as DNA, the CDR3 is TGTGCCAGCATCGATAGCGGATCCAGCTCCTACAATGAGCAGTTCTTC. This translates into CASIDSGSSSYNEQFF.